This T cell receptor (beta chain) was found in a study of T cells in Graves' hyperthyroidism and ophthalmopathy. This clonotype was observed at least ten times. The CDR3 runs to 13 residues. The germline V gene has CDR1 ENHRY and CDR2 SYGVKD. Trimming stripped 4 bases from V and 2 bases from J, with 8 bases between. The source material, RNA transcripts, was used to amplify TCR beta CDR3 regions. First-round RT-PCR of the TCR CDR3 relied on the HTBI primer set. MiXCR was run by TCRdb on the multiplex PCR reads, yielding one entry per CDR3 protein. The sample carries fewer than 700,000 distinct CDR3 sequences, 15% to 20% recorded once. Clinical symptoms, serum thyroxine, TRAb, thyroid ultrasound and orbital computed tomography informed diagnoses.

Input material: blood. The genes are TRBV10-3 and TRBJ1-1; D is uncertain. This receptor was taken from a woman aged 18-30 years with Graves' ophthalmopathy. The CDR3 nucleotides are TGTGCCATCAGTGTGGTCCCTAACACTGAAGCTTTCTTT. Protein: CAISVVPNTEAFF.